This TCR beta chain is from a study of cytomegalovirus exposure and HLA in healthy donors. This CDR3 is 16 amino acids long. Losses at the gene ends were 7 bases for V and 2 bases for J; bases not matched to a gene: 13. Germline V lookup: CDR1 MDHEN, CDR2 SYDVKM. It was healthy bone marrow donors who served as donors. It was with 60 Vbeta and 13 Jbeta primers that the PCR ran. TCRdb's copy holds only in-frame clones and misses some; the assay was immunoSEQ multiplex PCR. The repertoire has 100,000 to 120,000 clones, roughly 67% of them found once; the top ten carry roughly 8.3%. V gene TRBV28 combines with J gene TRBJ2-5, with 7 bases that match TRBD2. Sequencing was done on a sample of PBMCs. The receptor's source is a man between 18 and 35 years old in good health and CMV-seropositive. The CDR3 here is CASNSYWGGEQETQYF. DNA for the CDR3: TGTGCCAGCAACTCATATTGGGGGGGGGAACAAGAGACCCAGTACTTC.